The present entry profiles one TCR beta chain with its context. The germline V gene encodes CDR1 MNHEY and CDR2 SVGAGI. This CDR3 contains 13 residues. Germline trimming cut 5 bases from V and 8 bases from J; bases unmatched to any gene: 7. The data originate from a study of cytomegalovirus exposure and HLA in healthy donors. PCR was performed using 60 Vbeta and 13 Jbeta primers. Profiled with immunoSEQ multiplex PCR; TCRdb holds only in-frame clones, not every one. The sample yields 140,000 to 150,000 clones, around 80% seen once. This receptor was identified in a woman in her sixties in good health and CMV-seropositive. The material sequenced was PBMCs. The chain has TRBV6-5 and TRBJ1-2, with TRBD1 identical over 8 bases. The CDR3 DNA sequence: TGTGCCAGCAGTCCAGGGGGCGGCAGCGGCTACACCTTC. It specifies CASSPGGGSGYTF.